The source of this TCR beta chain is a study of CD8 T cells in ankylosing spondylitis. Findings and caveats of the study: Enrichment of disease-linked clones was reportedly significant in matched ankylosing spondylitis synovial fluid. Disease-linked clones bore a CD8+ phenotype and were relatively rare in peripheral blood. There were earlier reports of some motif variants in reactive arthritis synovial fluid and blood. The study identified a TCR beta motif of under ten highly homologous variants that appeared characteristic of ankylosing spondylitis blood.

This clonotype was observed at least ten times. Its antigen is not identified. Library preparation for TCR beta used quantitative 5'-RACE with molecular barcodes. MiXCR, run by TCRdb on the 5' RACE reads, gives a single entry per CDR3 protein. The profile shows about 440,000 distinct CDR3 sequences, 17% of them singletons. The CDR3 length is 16 residues. Germline CDR1 is SGHVS and CDR2 is FQNEAQ. The V and J ends lost 5 bases and 7 bases, in that order; junction bases with no gene match: 13. This chain links TRBV7-8 with TRBJ2-2; TRBD2 matches 7 bases. This receptor was obtained from a male donor with ankylosing spondylitis. Sequencing used blood, either unsorted or a sorted T cell fraction (not recorded which). The CDR3 DNA reads as TGTGCCAGCAGCCCGATGGGGGGGGTCAATTTCGGGGAGCTGTTTTTT. This codes for CASSPMGGVNFGELFF.